Listed below are T cell receptor beta chains from one sample, sequenced in a study of identical twins. TCRdb re-called the 5' RACE reads through MiXCR, storing one row per CDR3 protein. The table records a few hundred thousand distinct CDR3 sequences, under 20% of them present only once. The source material was naive T cells sorted from blood. The source is a man in his fifties in good health. Both conserved end residues are part of each CDR3. The D gene is left open where the match is weak. Rows give clone size only sometimes, using once, few, many, or a class for an expanded clone.

many	-	TRBV7-6	TRBJ2-7	CASSPIISGSRYEQYF	TGTGCCAGCAGCCCTATCATCAGCGGGTCTCGCTACGAGCAGTACTTC
-	-	TRBV20-1	TRBJ1-5	CSARDRGGDQPQHF	TGCAGTGCTAGAGATCGCGGAGGGGATCAGCCCCAGCATTTT
-	TRBD1	TRBV28	TRBJ2-5	CASSSFWTGGSRETQYF	TGTGCCAGCAGTTCCTTCTGGACAGGGGGGAGTCGTGAGACCCAGTACTTC
many	TRBD2	TRBV7-2	TRBJ2-7	CASSWGGGFSYEQYF	TGTGCCAGCAGCTGGGGGGGGGGTTTTTCCTACGAGCAGTACTTC
-	TRBD1	TRBV20-1	TRBJ2-3	CSASRRTGGTDTQYF	TGCAGTGCTAGCCGGCGGACAGGGGGCACAGATACGCAGTATTTT
few	-	TRBV6-2/TRBV6-3	TRBJ2-7	CASEYRYEQYF	TGTGCCAGTGAGTATAGATACGAGCAGTACTTC
few	-	TRBV28	TRBJ2-3	CASSEQTDTQYF	TGTGCCAGCAGTGAACAGACAGATACGCAGTATTTT
few	TRBD1	TRBV7-2	TRBJ1-6	CASRATGANSPLHF	TGTGCCAGCAGAGCGACAGGGGCCAACTCACCCCTCCACTTT
few	TRBD2	TRBV20-1	TRBJ2-1	CSARGRLTSGGANEQFF	TGCAGTGCTAGAGGGCGTTTAACTAGCGGGGGGGCCAATGAGCAGTTCTTC
few	-	TRBV20-1	TRBJ2-1	CSAVLGSYNEQFF	TGCAGTGCCGTTTTAGGCTCCTACAATGAGCAGTTCTTC
-	TRBD1	TRBV29-1	TRBJ2-1	CSVETGQGSEQFF	TGCAGCGTTGAAACGGGACAGGGGAGTGAGCAGTTCTTC
few	-	TRBV5-1	TRBJ2-5	CASSPTTGDLGGTWETQYF	TGCGCCAGCAGCCCGACGACAGGGGACCTCGGGGGGACGTGGGAGACCCAGTACTTC
few	-	TRBV7-3	TRBJ2-1	CASSLTGGTFYNEQFF	TGTGCCAGCAGCTTAACCGGCGGGACTTTCTACAATGAGCAGTTCTTC
few	-	TRBV15	TRBJ2-7	CATRGAVHEQYF	TGTGCCACCCGGGGGGCTGTCCACGAGCAGTACTTC
many	TRBD1	TRBV7-2	TRBJ1-1	CASSLAGQLNTEAFF	TGTGCCAGCAGCTTGGCGGGACAGCTGAACACTGAAGCTTTCTTT
-	TRBD2	TRBV12-3/TRBV12-4	TRBJ2-2	CATGGTSGSTGELFF	TGTGCCACCGGGGGGACTAGCGGTTCCACCGGGGAGCTGTTTTTT
many	TRBD1	TRBV28	TRBJ1-5	CASSMGQGARAHF	TGTGCCAGCAGCATGGGGCAGGGGGCCCGGGCGCATTTT
many	-	TRBV3-1	TRBJ2-7	CASSQDTWQGPSSYEQYF	TGTGCCAGCAGCCAAGATACGTGGCAGGGACCGAGCTCCTACGAGCAGTACTTC
-	-	TRBV27	TRBJ2-2	CASTDRNTGELFF	TGTGCCAGCACCGACAGGAACACCGGGGAGCTGTTTTTT
many	-	TRBV27	TRBJ1-1	CASTPRMGFDMNTEAFF	TGTGCCAGCACCCCACGGATGGGTTTTGACATGAACACTGAAGCTTTCTTT
-	-	TRBV20-1	TRBJ2-7	CSARGTDSYEQYF	TGCAGTGCTAGAGGCACTGACTCCTACGAGCAGTACTTC
-	-	TRBV10-3	TRBJ2-3	CAISVGGKTDTQYF	TGTGCCATCAGTGTTGGCGGGAAAACAGATACGCAGTATTTT
many	TRBD1	TRBV9	TRBJ2-2	CASSEGIGQGATGELFF	TGTGCCAGCAGCGAGGGTATAGGGCAGGGGGCCACCGGGGAGCTGTTTTTT
many	TRBD1	TRBV20-1	TRBJ2-1	CSATPAGQGIYNEQFF	TGCAGTGCTACACCCGCGGGACAGGGGATATACAATGAGCAGTTCTTC